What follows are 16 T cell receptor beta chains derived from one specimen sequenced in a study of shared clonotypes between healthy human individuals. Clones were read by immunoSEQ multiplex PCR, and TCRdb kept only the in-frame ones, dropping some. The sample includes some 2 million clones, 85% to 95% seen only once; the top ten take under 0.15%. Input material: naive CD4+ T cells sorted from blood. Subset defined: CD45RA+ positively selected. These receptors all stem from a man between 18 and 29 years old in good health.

CDR3 residues: CASSFYGTNTEAFF. The CDR3 DNA sequence: TGTGCCAGCAGCTTTTATGGAACGAACACTGAAGCTTTCTTT. This chain links TRBV5-5 with TRBJ1-1; D gene uncertain. Trimming cost V 2 bases and J 1 base, with 9 bases left between them. CDR1 and CDR2 (germline): SGHKS, YYEKEE (reference sequence). CDR3 length: 14 amino acids.

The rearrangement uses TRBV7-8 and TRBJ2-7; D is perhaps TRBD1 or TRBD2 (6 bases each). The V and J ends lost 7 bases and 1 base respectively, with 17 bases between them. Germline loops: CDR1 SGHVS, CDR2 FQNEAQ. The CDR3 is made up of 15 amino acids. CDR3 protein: CASTPRGPNSYEQYF. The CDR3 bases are TGTGCCAGCACCCCTCGGGGGCCGAATTCCTACGAGCAGTACTTC.

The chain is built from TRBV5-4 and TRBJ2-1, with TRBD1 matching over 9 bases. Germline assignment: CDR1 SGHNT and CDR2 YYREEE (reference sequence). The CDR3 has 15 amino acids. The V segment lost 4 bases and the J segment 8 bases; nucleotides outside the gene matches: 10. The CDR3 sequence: CASSTGQGRGDEQFF. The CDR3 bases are TGTGCCAGCAGCACGGGACAGGGTCGGGGGGATGAGCAGTTCTTC. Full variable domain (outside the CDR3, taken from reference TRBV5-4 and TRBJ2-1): ETGVTQSPTHLIKTRGQQVTLRCSSQSGHNTVSWYQQALGQGPQFIFQYYREEENGRGNFPPRFSGLQFPNYSSELNVNALELDDSALYLCASSTGQGRGDEQFFGPGTRLTVL.

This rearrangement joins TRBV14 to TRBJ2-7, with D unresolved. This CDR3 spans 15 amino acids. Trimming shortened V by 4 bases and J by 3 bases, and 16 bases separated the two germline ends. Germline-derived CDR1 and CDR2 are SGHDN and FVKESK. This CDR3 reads CASSLSGVLFYEQYF. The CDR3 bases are TGTGCCAGCAGCCTTTCAGGAGTACTATTCTACGAGCAGTACTTC.

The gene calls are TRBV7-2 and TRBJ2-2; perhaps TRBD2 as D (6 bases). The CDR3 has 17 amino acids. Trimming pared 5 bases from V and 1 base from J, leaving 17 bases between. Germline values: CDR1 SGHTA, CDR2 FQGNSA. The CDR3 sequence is CASSGRVGSGNTGELFF. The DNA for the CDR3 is TGTGCCAGCAGCGGCCGAGTTGGTAGCGGGAACACCGGGGAGCTGTTTTTT.

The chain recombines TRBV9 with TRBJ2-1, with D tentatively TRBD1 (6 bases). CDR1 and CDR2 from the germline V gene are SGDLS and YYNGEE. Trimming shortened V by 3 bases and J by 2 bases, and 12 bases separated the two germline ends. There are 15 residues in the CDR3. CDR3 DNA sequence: TGTGCCAGCAGCGCCAAACAGGGAACCTACAATGAGCAGTTCTTC. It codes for CASSAKQGTYNEQFF.

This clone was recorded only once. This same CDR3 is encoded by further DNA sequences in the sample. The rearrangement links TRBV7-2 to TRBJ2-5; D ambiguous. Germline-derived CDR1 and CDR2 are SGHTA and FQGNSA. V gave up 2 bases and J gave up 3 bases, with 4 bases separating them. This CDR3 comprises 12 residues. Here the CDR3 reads CASSLREETQYF. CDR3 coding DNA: TGTGCCAGCAGCTTAAGGGAAGAGACCCAGTACTTC.

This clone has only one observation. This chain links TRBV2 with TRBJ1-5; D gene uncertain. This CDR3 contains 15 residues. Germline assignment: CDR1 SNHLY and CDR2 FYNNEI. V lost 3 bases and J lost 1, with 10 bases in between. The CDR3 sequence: CASSDEGLSNQPQHF. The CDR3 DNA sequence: TGTGCCAGCAGTGACGAGGGCCTAAGCAATCAGCCCCAGCATTTT.

The CDR3 DNA is TGCGCCAGCAGCGCCAGCCAGGCGCCCTACGAGCAGTACTTC. It is translated as CASSASQAPYEQYF. V gene TRBV5-1 combines with J gene TRBJ2-7, with D unclear. Germline loops: CDR1 SGHRS, CDR2 YFSETQ. V lost 4 bases, J lost 2 bases, and 13 bases lay in between. The CDR3 totals 14 residues.

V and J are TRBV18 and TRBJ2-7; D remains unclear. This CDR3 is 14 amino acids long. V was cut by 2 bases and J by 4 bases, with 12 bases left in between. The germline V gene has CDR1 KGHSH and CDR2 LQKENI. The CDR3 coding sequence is TGTGCCAGCTCACCATGGGTCAGCAGGTACGAGCAGTACTTC. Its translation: CASSPWVSRYEQYF.

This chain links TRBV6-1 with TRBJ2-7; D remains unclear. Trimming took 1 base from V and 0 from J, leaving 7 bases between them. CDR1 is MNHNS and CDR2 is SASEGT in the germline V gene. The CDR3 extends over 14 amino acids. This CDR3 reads CASSEGSTSYEQYF. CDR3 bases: TGTGCCAGCAGTGAAGGTAGTACCTCCTACGAGCAGTACTTC.

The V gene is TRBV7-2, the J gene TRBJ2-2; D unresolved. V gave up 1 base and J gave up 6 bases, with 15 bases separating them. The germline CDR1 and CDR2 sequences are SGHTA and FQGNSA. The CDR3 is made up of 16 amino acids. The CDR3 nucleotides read TGTGCCAGCAGCTTAGTTCCCAGTGAAGTATCCGGGGAGCTGTTTTTT. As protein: CASSLVPSEVSGELFF.

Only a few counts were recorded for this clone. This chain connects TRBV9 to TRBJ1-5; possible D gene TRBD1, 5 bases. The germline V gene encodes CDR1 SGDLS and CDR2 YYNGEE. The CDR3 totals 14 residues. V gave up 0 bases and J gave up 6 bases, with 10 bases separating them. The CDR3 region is CASSVGSGIQPQHF. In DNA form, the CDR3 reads TGTGCCAGCAGCGTAGGGTCAGGGATTCAGCCCCAGCATTTT.

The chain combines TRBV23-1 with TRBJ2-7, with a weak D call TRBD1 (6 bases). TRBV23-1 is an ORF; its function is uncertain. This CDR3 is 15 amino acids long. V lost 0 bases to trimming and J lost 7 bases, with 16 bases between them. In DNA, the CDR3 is TGCGCCAGCAGTCAATCTCCTAACAGGGTGGATGAGCAGTACTTC. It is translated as CASSQSPNRVDEQYF.

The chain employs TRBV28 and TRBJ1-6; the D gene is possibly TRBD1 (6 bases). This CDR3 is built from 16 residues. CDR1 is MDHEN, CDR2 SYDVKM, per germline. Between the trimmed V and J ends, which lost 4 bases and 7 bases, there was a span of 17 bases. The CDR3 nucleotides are TGTGCCAGCAGTTCCAGGGGAGGGCGGATAAATTCACCCCTCCACTTT. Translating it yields CASSSRGGRINSPLHF.

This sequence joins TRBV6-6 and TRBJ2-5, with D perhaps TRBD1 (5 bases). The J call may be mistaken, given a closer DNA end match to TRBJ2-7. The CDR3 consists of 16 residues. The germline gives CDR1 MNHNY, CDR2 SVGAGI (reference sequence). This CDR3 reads CASSHGQGRVPYEQYF. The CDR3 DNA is TGTGCCAGCAGTCATGGGCAGGGAAGGGTACCCTACGAGCAGTACTTC.